This TCR beta chain was retrieved from a study of graft-versus-host responses after intestinal transplantation. Using immunoSEQ multiplex PCR, the repertoire was profiled, and TCRdb retains in-frame clones only, with some absent. The sample holds tens of thousands of clones, over 85% seen once. Trimming took off 1 base at V and 7 bases at J, with 5 bases between the two ends. Germline V gene sequence: CDR1 DFQATT, CDR2 SNEGSKA (reference sequence). The CDR3 consists of 11 residues. The clonotype was recovered from a human patient who received an intestinal transplant, so some T cells may come from the graft donor. The source material was PBMCs, sampled 16 days after intestinal transplant. V is TRBV20-1 and J is TRBJ2-4; D is unclear. CDR3 residues: CSARVFNIQYF. For the CDR3, the DNA is TGCAGTGCTAGAGTTTTCAACATTCAGTACTTC.